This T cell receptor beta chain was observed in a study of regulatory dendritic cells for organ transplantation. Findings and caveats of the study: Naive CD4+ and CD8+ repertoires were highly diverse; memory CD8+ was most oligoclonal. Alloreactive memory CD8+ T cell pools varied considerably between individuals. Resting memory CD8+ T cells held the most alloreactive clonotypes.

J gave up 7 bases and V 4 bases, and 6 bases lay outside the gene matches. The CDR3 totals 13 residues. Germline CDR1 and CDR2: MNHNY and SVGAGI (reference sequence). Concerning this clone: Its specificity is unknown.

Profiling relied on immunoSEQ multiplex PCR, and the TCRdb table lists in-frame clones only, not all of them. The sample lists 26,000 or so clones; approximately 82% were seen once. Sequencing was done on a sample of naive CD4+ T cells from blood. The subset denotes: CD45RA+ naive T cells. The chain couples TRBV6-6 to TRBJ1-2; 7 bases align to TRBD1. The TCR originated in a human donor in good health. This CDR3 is CASSLGQLGGYTF. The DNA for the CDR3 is TGTGCCAGCAGTTTGGGACAGTTAGGTGGCTACACCTTC.